This entry lists 23 T cell receptor beta chains sequenced from one sample in a study of CD8 T cells in Susac syndrome (dated by TCRdb to 2018 to 2020). Libraries were prepared through the immunoSEQ multiplex PCR assay. RNA was extracted with the RNeasy kit and roughly 0.45 to 1 ug was reverse transcribed using random hexamers. TCRdb itself trimmed the public reads at Q25 with fastp, ran MiXCR and retained productive beta chains. CDR3 protein sequences are deduplicated, and each keeps its most common genes and DNA. Here the sample has about 130,000 distinct CDR3 sequences; around 95% occur a single time. Roughly 0.08% of the sample lies in the top ten. The sample consisted of CD4+ T cells from PBMCs. The receptors originated from a human donor in good health.

V and J are TRBV4-1 and TRBJ2-2, with 11 bases identical to TRBD2. V was pared by 1 base and J by 7 bases, with 2 bases of the junction left unmatched. CDR1 is MGHRA and CDR2 is YSYEKL in the germline V gene. The CDR3 runs 15 residues. In nucleotides, the CDR3 is TGCGCCAGCAGCCAAGCGGGACTAGCGGTCGGGGAGCTGTTTTTT. Translating it yields CASSQAGLAVGELFF.

The chain joins TRBV30 to TRBJ1-1, with a weak D call TRBD1 (6 bases). CDR3 length: 17 residues. Per germline, CDR1 GTSNPN and CDR2 SVGIG (reference sequence). Deletions cut 0 bases from V and 3 bases from J, with 20 bases between. CDR3 in DNA: TGTGCCTGGAGTGTTGGTCTCTGGGGGGGGCTGGACACTGAAGCTTTCTTT. Amino acids: CAWSVGLWGGLDTEAFF.

The V and J genes are TRBV6-5 and TRBJ1-5, with 11 bases lining up with TRBD1. The CDR3 loop spans 14 amino acids. Germline CDR1 and CDR2: MNHEY and SVGAGI. V was clipped by 4 bases and J by 9 bases; unmatched bases: 5. The CDR3 DNA is TGTGCCAGCAGTTCCGGGACAGGGGGGCGGCCCCAGCATTTT. Protein sequence: CASSSGTGGRPQHF.

The chain combines TRBV5-1 with TRBJ2-5, with no clear D. The germline gives CDR1 SGHRS, CDR2 YFSETQ. V was clipped by 0 bases and J by 4 bases, with 10 bases between them. The CDR3 runs 14 residues. CDR3 nucleotide sequence: TGCGCCAGCAGCTTGGAGGCCGTGGGAGAGACCCAGTACTTC. It encodes CASSLEAVGETQYF.

The V and J genes are TRBV23-1 and TRBJ1-2, with D possibly being TRBD1 (6 bases). TRBV23-1 is known as an ORF, though its function is uncertain. V was clipped by 2 bases and J by 5 bases, with 12 bases between them. This CDR3 has 14 residues. DNA for the CDR3: TGCGCCAGCAGTCAACGGACAGACGGATATGGCTACACCTTC. Translating gives CASSQRTDGYGYTF.

V usage is TRBV12-3 or TRBV12-4 and J usage is TRBJ2-7; unclear D gene. Trimming removed 7 bases at V and 0 bases at J, with 13 bases between. There are 14 residues in the CDR3. The CDR3 region is CASTPRSSSYEQYF. DNA of the CDR3: TGTGCCAGCACCCCTCGTTCCAGCTCCTACGAGCAGTACTTC.

The CDR3: CSVGRPSGSIDNEQFF. Here the CDR3 DNA reads TGCAGCGTTGGCCGGCCTAGCGGGAGTATCGACAATGAGCAGTTCTTC. The chain couples TRBV29-1 to TRBJ2-1; 10 positions match TRBD2. The CDR3 loop spans 16 amino acids. Trimming at V came to 4 bases and at J to 5 bases, leaving 11 bases not matched to a gene. In germline, CDR1 is SQVTM, CDR2 ANQGSEA.

V is TRBV30 and J is TRBJ2-7, with D perhaps being TRBD1 or TRBD2 (5 bases each). Trimming removed 1 base at V and 3 bases at J, with 13 bases between. The CDR3 loop spans 14 amino acids. Germline CDR1 GTSNPN, CDR2 SVGIG (reference sequence). Written as DNA, the CDR3 is TGTGCCTGGAGTGACAAGCGGACAAGCTACGAGCAGTACTTC. Translation: CAWSDKRTSYEQYF. Together with reference TRBV30 and TRBJ2-7, the CDR3 gives the full variable domain: SQTIHQWPATLVQPVGSPLSLECTVEGTSNPNLYWYRQAAGRGLQLLFYSVGIGQISSEVPQNLSASRPQDRQFILSSKKLLLSDSGFYLCAWSDKRTSYEQYFGPGTRLTVT.

The CDR3 loop reads CASSLNAVYGYTF. The DNA of the CDR3 is TGTGCCAGCAGCTTAAACGCAGTCTATGGCTACACCTTC. The chain links TRBV7-2 to TRBJ1-2; D is unclear. This CDR3 contains 13 residues. Deletions cut 2 bases from V and 4 bases from J, with 8 bases between. CDR1 is SGHTA, CDR2 FQGNSA, per germline.

V usage is TRBV30 and J usage is TRBJ2-1; 7 nucleotides agree with TRBD2. The CDR3 has 11 amino acids. Germline CDR1 GTSNPN, CDR2 SVGIG (reference sequence). In DNA form, the CDR3 reads TGTGCACGGGAGGCCTACAATGAGCAGTTCTTC. Its protein product is CAREAYNEQFF.

This clonotype appeared a single time. V and J are TRBV27 and TRBJ2-4, with D tentatively TRBD2 (7 bases). The CDR3 totals 17 residues. The ends were cut back, 5 bases at V and 0 bases at J, with 17 bases in the middle. CDR1 and CDR2 from the germline V gene are MNHEY and SMNVEV (reference sequence). CDR3 in DNA: TGTGCCAGCAGTCCTAAGGGGGGGAGCGTAGCCAAAAACATTCAGTACTTC. Residues: CASSPKGGSVAKNIQYF.

This chain connects TRBV7-9 to TRBJ2-3; D gene unclear. The V and J ends lost 1 base and 2 bases respectively, with 7 bases between them. Germline V gene sequence: CDR1 SEHNR, CDR2 FQNEAQ (reference sequence). This CDR3 region has 14 residues. DNA of the CDR3: TGTGCCAGCAGCTTAGGAGACACCACAGATACGCAGTATTTT. Its translation: CASSLGDTTDTQYF.

There are a few counts of this clonotype. The chain carries TRBV7-8 and TRBJ2-7; unclear D gene. The germline V gene has CDR1 SGHVS and CDR2 FQNEAQ. CDR3 length equals 11 residues. V was trimmed by 6 bases and J by 3 bases, leaving 6 bases between them. The CDR3 nucleotides read TGTGCCAGCAGTACTTTCTACGAGCAGTACTTC. It is translated as CASSTFYEQYF.

This clonotype was detected once. The genes are TRBV2 and TRBJ1-2; 10 bases map to TRBD1. From germline, CDR1 is SNHLY and CDR2 FYNNEI. The CDR3 contains 13 residues. The V segment lost 7 bases and the J segment 7 bases; nucleotides outside the gene matches: 6. The CDR3, as DNA: TGTGCCAGCATCGTCGACAGGGGGCTTGGCTACACCTTC. This gives the protein CASIVDRGLGYTF.

The DNA for the CDR3 is TGTGCCAGTTCTGGAGGGGCCCTTAATCAGCCCCAGCATTTT. Its translation is CASSGGALNQPQHF. The chain recombines TRBV19 with TRBJ1-5, with D possibly matching TRBD1 (5 bases). Trimming stripped 8 bases from V and 4 bases from J, with 15 bases between. Per the germline V gene, CDR1 is LNHDA and CDR2 is SQIVND (reference sequence). The CDR3 runs 14 residues.

The V gene is TRBV30, the J gene TRBJ1-2; no clear D gene. This CDR3 is built from 13 residues. Germline loops: CDR1 GTSNPN, CDR2 SVGIG (reference sequence). V was clipped by 3 bases and J by 8 bases, with 16 bases between them. DNA of the CDR3: TGTGCCTGGAGACCCCAGGCCCCGTGGGGCTACACCTTC. Its protein product is CAWRPQAPWGYTF.

This chain uses TRBV7-9 with TRBJ1-1; no clear D gene. CDR1 SEHNR and CDR2 FQNEAQ come from the germline V gene (reference sequence). This CDR3 has 12 residues. Trimming took 8 bases from V and 8 from J, leaving 15 bases between them. The DNA for the CDR3 is TGTGCCAGCGTCGCGCAGGTTGGAGAAGCTTTCTTT. This gives the protein CASVAQVGEAFF.

This sequence joins TRBV7-9 and TRBJ1-2; tentative D call: TRBD1 (6 bases). The CDR3 is 15 amino acids. The germline V gene encodes CDR1 SEHNR and CDR2 FQNEAQ (reference sequence). Trimming removed 0 bases from V and 7 bases from J, with 15 bases in between. As DNA, the CDR3 is TGTGCCAGCAGCTTAGCGGTGGGGGCAAGAGCTGGCTACACCTTC. Its translation is CASSLAVGARAGYTF.

The J gene is TRBJ2-1, the V gene TRBV20-1, with D uncertain. V shed 6 bases and J shed 3 bases, with 15 bases lying between them. The CDR3 covers 14 residues. The germline gives CDR1 DFQATT, CDR2 SNEGSKA (reference sequence). CDR3 bases: TGCAGTGCGGTGGACCCGAAGAGCTACAATGAGCAGTTCTTC. Translated: CSAVDPKSYNEQFF.

The chain joins TRBV23-1 to TRBJ2-7; D is uncertain. TRBV23-1 is designated an ORF whose function remains uncertain. Deletions cut 2 bases from V and 5 bases from J, with 10 bases between. The CDR3 sequence is 13 residues long. CDR3 DNA sequence: TGCGCCAGCAGTCAAATCAGGATCCACGAGCAGTACTTC. Translating it yields CASSQIRIHEQYF.

The genes are TRBV18 and TRBJ2-7, with a weak D call TRBD1 (6 bases). The CDR3 covers 14 residues. Germline V lookup: CDR1 KGHSH, CDR2 LQKENI. Trimming left V 3 bases short and J 3 bases short, with 12 bases between. The DNA for the CDR3 is TGTGCCAGCTCACCCGATGGACAGTTCTACGAGCAGTACTTC. Amino acids: CASSPDGQFYEQYF.

This chain uses TRBV18 with TRBJ2-5; no firm D call. Germline CDR1 reads KGHSH; CDR2 reads LQKENI. The ends were cut back, 2 bases at V and 0 bases at J, with 13 bases in the middle. The CDR3 sequence is 16 residues long. CDR3 sequence (DNA): TGTGCCAGCTCACCAATCCTTTCACAGTACCAAGAGACCCAGTACTTC. Translated: CASSPILSQYQETQYF.

The chain links TRBV5-4 to TRBJ2-7; TRBD2 aligns across 9 bases. Trimming removed 0 bases from V and 4 bases from J; junction bases left unmatched: 8. Germline lookup yields CDR1 SGHNT and CDR2 YYREEE (reference sequence). There are 16 residues in the CDR3. The CDR3 bases are TGTGCCAGCAGCTTGGCCGAAGTAGCGGGAGTGTACGAGCAGTACTTC. It encodes CASSLAEVAGVYEQYF.